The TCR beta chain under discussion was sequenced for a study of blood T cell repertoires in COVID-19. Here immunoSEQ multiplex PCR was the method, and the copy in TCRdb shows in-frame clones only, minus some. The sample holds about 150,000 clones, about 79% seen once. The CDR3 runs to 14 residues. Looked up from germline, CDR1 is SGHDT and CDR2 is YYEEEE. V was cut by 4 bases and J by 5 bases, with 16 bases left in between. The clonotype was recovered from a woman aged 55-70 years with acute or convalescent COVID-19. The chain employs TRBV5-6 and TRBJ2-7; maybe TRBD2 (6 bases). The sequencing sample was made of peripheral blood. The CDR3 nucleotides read TGTGCCAGCAGCCTGGCGGGGAAATGGAACGAGCAGTACGTC. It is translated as CASSLAGKWNEQYV.